This T cell receptor (beta chain) came from a study of beta chain features in type 1 diabetes. Looking at the study overall: The study examined about 100 million sorted cells across all samples. General observations from the study: Moderate but significant shortening of TCRB CDR3s was recorded in all four CD4+ subsets from Type 1 diabetes patients. Whether HLA type influences TCRB rearrangement remained unresolved here.

Expressed TCRB transcripts got sequenced, as all isolated RNA was reverse transcribed. Repertoires were generated with immunoSEQ multiplex PCR, while TCRdb's copy carries only in-frame clones and drops some. The sample shows some 180,000 clones, 10% to 15% of them seen only once. This clone was recorded a few times. Antigen specificity is unknown. This clonotype was obtained from a woman aged 18-30 years in good health. The sequencing sample was made of central memory CD4+ T cells from blood.

The CDR3 sequence: CASSLESWGAAYF. CDR3 DNA: TGTGCCAGCAGCTTGGAGTCTTGGGGAGCGGCATATTTT. The chain is built from TRBV5-6 and TRBJ2-3, with D maybe TRBD2 (5 bases). Trimming removed 0 bases at V and 15 bases at J, with 17 bases between. The CDR3 length is 13 residues. Germline V gene sequence: CDR1 SGHDT, CDR2 YYEEEE.